The clone carrying this TCR beta chain was seen a few times. V lost 1 base and J 9 bases, leaving 4 bases between the germline ends. CDR1 is DFQATT, CDR2 SNEGSKA, per germline (reference sequence). The CDR3 is 10 amino acids. This specimen comes from a study of human T cells and chemical hapten exposure. Across the study: Once 0.01% DPC had been applied to the upper back by patch test, readings were taken at 6 days.

The time point was: patch test 2, 6 weeks after DPC sensitization. The treatment here: therapeutic diphenylcyclopropenone sensitization with weekly scalp DPC. MiXCR, applied by TCRdb to the RACE reads, yields one record per CDR3 protein. Seen here are some 96,000 distinct CDR3 sequences, around 9.3% observed once, and the top ten hold about 2%. The sequence was obtained from a woman between 35 and 50 years old with alopecia areata. Some clones in this sample may be carry-over from other donors' samples. The input for sequencing was whole blood, taken in connection with sensitization to the hapten diphenylcyclopropenone (DPC). The chain employs TRBV20-1 and TRBJ2-1; D ambiguous. The CDR3 region is CSARAGEQFF. In DNA, the CDR3 is TGCAGTGCTAGAGCGGGTGAGCAGTTCTTC.